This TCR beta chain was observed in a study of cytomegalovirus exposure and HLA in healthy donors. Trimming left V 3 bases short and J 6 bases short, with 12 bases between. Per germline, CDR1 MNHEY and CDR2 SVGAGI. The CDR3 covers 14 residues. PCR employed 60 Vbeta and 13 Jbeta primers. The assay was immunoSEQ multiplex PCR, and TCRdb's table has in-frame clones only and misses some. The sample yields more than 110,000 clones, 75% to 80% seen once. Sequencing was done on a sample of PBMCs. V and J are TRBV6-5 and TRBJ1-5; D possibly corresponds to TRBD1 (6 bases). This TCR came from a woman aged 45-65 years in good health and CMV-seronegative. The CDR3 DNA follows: TGTGCCAGCAGTTATACAGGGATGGGTCAGCCCCAGCATTTT. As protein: CASSYTGMGQPQHF.